A selection of T cell receptor beta chains follows, all from one sample in a study of radiation and T cells in renal cell carcinoma. Sequencing was performed with immunoSEQ multiplex PCR; in TCRdb, only in-frame clones are kept and a portion is missing. The table includes 70,000 to 80,000 clones, around 85% detected once. The sample was blood, taken from a patient whose treatment included radiotherapy and nephrectomy. The source of these receptors is a woman in her forties or fifties with renal cell carcinoma. The CDR3 runs from the conserved cysteine through the conserved F or W. D genes are given only for firm matches. Not all rows give a size; the values are once, few, many and, for expanded clones, a class.

cdr3_length: 14
clone_size: -
d_call: TRBD1
j_call: TRBJ2-7
v_call: TRBV5-1
cdr3_aa: CASSPRAGGYEQYF

cdr3_length: 15
clone_size: -
d_call: -
j_call: TRBJ2-7
v_call: TRBV6-5
cdr3_aa: CASRTTGLRSYEQYF

cdr3_length: 13
clone_size: -
d_call: -
j_call: TRBJ1-2
v_call: TRBV18
cdr3_aa: CASSPTQDAGYTF

cdr3_length: 13
clone_size: -
d_call: TRBD1
j_call: TRBJ1-2
v_call: TRBV18
cdr3_aa: CASSRDRDYGYTF

cdr3_length: 14
clone_size: -
d_call: -
j_call: TRBJ1-1
v_call: TRBV11-2
cdr3_aa: CASSSRPENTEAFF

cdr3_length: 16
clone_size: -
d_call: TRBD2
j_call: TRBJ2-1
v_call: TRBV18
cdr3_aa: CASSPPSSGAHNEQFF

cdr3_length: 15
clone_size: -
d_call: -
j_call: TRBJ2-2
v_call: TRBV19
cdr3_aa: CASSMAGTVTGELFF

cdr3_length: 14
clone_size: -
d_call: -
j_call: TRBJ1-1
v_call: TRBV6-1
cdr3_aa: CASTSFNRITEAFF

cdr3_length: 15
clone_size: once
d_call: -
j_call: TRBJ2-3
v_call: TRBV6-1
cdr3_aa: CASTSLGQPGNTQYF

cdr3_length: 16
clone_size: -
d_call: TRBD1
j_call: TRBJ2-1
v_call: TRBV5-4
cdr3_aa: CASSWTGGDFYNEQFF

cdr3_length: 13
clone_size: -
d_call: -
j_call: TRBJ1-3
v_call: TRBV7-9
cdr3_aa: CASSLDIENTIYF

cdr3_length: 16
clone_size: -
d_call: -
j_call: TRBJ2-1
v_call: TRBV25-1
cdr3_aa: CASSDLDNSFYNEQFF

cdr3_length: 15
clone_size: once
d_call: -
j_call: TRBJ2-6
v_call: TRBV11-1
cdr3_aa: CASSQIYSGANVLTF

cdr3_length: 14
clone_size: -
d_call: -
j_call: TRBJ2-7
v_call: TRBV21-1
cdr3_aa: CASTPGQGAIEQYF

cdr3_length: 15
clone_size: -
d_call: -
j_call: TRBJ2-2
v_call: TRBV11-1
cdr3_aa: CASSLDGQNTGELFF

cdr3_length: 14
clone_size: -
d_call: -
j_call: TRBJ1-6
v_call: TRBV5-1
cdr3_aa: CASSIMDRNSPLHF

cdr3_length: 16
clone_size: -
d_call: TRBD1
j_call: TRBJ1-2
v_call: TRBV5-4
cdr3_aa: CASSLIGQGAGNGYTF

cdr3_length: 15
clone_size: -
d_call: TRBD1
j_call: TRBJ1-4
v_call: TRBV7-2
cdr3_aa: CASSFGGDRGIRLFF

cdr3_length: 15
clone_size: -
d_call: -
j_call: TRBJ1-4
v_call: TRBV30
cdr3_aa: CAWRANRAGNEKLFF

cdr3_length: 15
clone_size: -
d_call: TRBD2
j_call: TRBJ2-2
v_call: TRBV7-2
cdr3_aa: CASSLARGGTGELFF

cdr3_length: 13
clone_size: -
d_call: -
j_call: TRBJ1-1
v_call: TRBV27
cdr3_aa: CASSLFRDAEAFF

cdr3_length: 15
clone_size: -
d_call: TRBD1
j_call: TRBJ1-3
v_call: TRBV7-9
cdr3_aa: CASRSTGVSGNTIYF

cdr3_length: 15
clone_size: -
d_call: TRBD1
j_call: TRBJ2-1
v_call: TRBV9
cdr3_aa: CASRSPGTDYNEQFF

cdr3_length: 14
clone_size: -
d_call: TRBD1
j_call: TRBJ2-7
v_call: TRBV5-4
cdr3_aa: CASSTRDRHGEQYF

cdr3_length: 14
clone_size: -
d_call: TRBD1
j_call: TRBJ1-1
v_call: TRBV30
cdr3_aa: CAWSVDRADLEAFF

cdr3_length: 14
clone_size: -
d_call: TRBD1
j_call: TRBJ2-1
v_call: TRBV4-3
cdr3_aa: CASSVQQGAHEQFF

cdr3_length: 14
clone_size: -
d_call: TRBD1
j_call: TRBJ2-7
v_call: TRBV18
cdr3_aa: CASSPTGGSYEQYF